These 32 T cell receptor beta chains came from one sample sequenced in a study of blood T cell repertoires in COVID-19. Clones were sequenced by immunoSEQ multiplex PCR, and TCRdb holds only the in-frame ones, with some missing. The sample consists of 40,000 to 55,000 clones, around 84% of them appearing once. The sequenced material came from peripheral blood. These receptors were collected from a man aged 50 to 59 with active COVID-19.

This clone was counted only a few times. Here the CDR3 reads CASSITKTVSGELFF. For the CDR3, the DNA is TGTGCCAGTAGTATCACAAAGACAGTGTCCGGGGAGCTGTTTTTT. This rearrangement joins TRBV19 to TRBJ2-2; possibly TRBD1 for D (5 bases). CDR3 length: 15 residues. The germline V and J ends were trimmed by 3 bases and 6 bases, with 14 bases remaining between them. Germline V gene sequence: CDR1 LNHDA, CDR2 SQIVND (reference sequence).

The sample holds one count of this clone. This chain connects TRBV27 to TRBJ2-7; D is possibly TRBD1 (5 bases). Germline V gene lookup returns CDR1 MNHEY and CDR2 SMNVEV (reference sequence). The CDR3 runs 15 residues. The V and J ends lost 5 bases and 5 bases respectively, with 19 bases between them. The CDR3 loop reads CASSPLISGSHEQYF. The CDR3 bases are TGTGCCAGCAGTCCCCTCATTTCAGGGTCTCACGAGCAGTACTTC.

CDR3 nucleotide sequence: TGTGCCAGCAGTTTACGGGGCGGGGGGGCCGTGAATGAGCAGTTCTTC. Residues: CASSLRGGGAVNEQFF. The chain recombines TRBV27 with TRBJ2-1; 9 bases map to TRBD2. Germline assignment: CDR1 MNHEY and CDR2 SMNVEV (reference sequence). V dropped 2 bases and J dropped 7; count of bases not matched to a gene: 9. This CDR3 is built from 16 residues.

V and J are TRBV11-2 and TRBJ2-3, with 14 bases identical to TRBD2. The germline V gene encodes CDR1 SGHAT and CDR2 FQNNGV. The CDR3 is made up of 17 amino acids. The J segment lost 3 bases and the V segment lost 4 bases, leaving 6 bases of the junction unmatched. The CDR3, as DNA: TGTGCCAGCAGCTCGGGACTAGCGGGGGCTGGTACAGATACGCAGTATTTT. Its translation: CASSSGLAGAGTDTQYF.

J is TRBJ1-1 and V is TRBV6-5; D may be TRBD1 (5 bases). The length of the CDR3 is 15 residues. From germline, CDR1 is MNHEY and CDR2 SVGAGI. The ends were cut back, 7 bases at V and 8 bases at J, with 23 bases in the middle. CDR3 loop: CASTQGLPGGGEAFF. The CDR3 nucleotides read TGTGCCAGCACCCAGGGCCTTCCTGGCGGTGGAGAAGCTTTCTTT.

The sample holds one count of this clone. V is TRBV27 and J is TRBJ1-4; 7 positions match TRBD1. This CDR3 has 16 residues. The germline gives CDR1 MNHEY, CDR2 SMNVEV (reference sequence). The trim removed 2 bases at V and 8 bases at J, leaving 11 bases unmatched. CDR3 protein: CASSLIGQGVGEKLFF. The CDR3 coding sequence is TGTGCCAGCAGTTTAATTGGTCAGGGGGTAGGGGAAAAACTGTTTTTT.

This chain links TRBV9 with TRBJ1-3; 7 bases align to TRBD1. J gave up 6 bases and V 4 bases, and 13 bases lay outside the gene matches. Per the germline V gene, CDR1 is SGDLS and CDR2 is YYNGEE. This CDR3 has 16 amino acids. Written as DNA, the CDR3 is TGTGCCAGCAGCCCTCACCGACAGGGCCATCTAAACACCATATATTTT. This gives the protein CASSPHRQGHLNTIYF.

V and J are TRBV6-6 and TRBJ2-7; D is possibly TRBD2 (7 bases). The V and J ends lost 6 bases and 7 bases respectively, with 19 bases between them. This CDR3 spans 14 amino acids. The germline V gene encodes CDR1 MNHNY and CDR2 SVGAGI (reference sequence). CDR3: CASSPAGGAREQYF. The CDR3 coding sequence is TGTGCCAGCAGCCCGGCTGGGGGGGCTAGGGAGCAGTACTTC.

This clone was recorded only once. The chain couples TRBV14 to TRBJ1-2; D is undetermined. There are 13 residues in the CDR3. V lost 4 bases to trimming and J lost 5 bases, with 11 bases between them. Germline values: CDR1 SGHDN, CDR2 FVKESK. CDR3 sequence: CASSLDYSYGYTF. CDR3 coding DNA: TGTGCCAGCAGCCTCGACTACAGTTATGGCTACACCTTC. The variable domain in full, completed from reference TRBV14 and TRBJ1-2, reads EAGVTQFPSHSVIEKGQTVTLRCDPISGHDNLYWYRRVMGKEIKFLLHFVKESKQDESGMPNNRFLAERTGGTYSTLKVQPAELEDSGVYFCASSLDYSYGYTFGSGTRLTVV.

V is TRBV7-9 and J is TRBJ2-3, with 8 bases aligning to TRBD1. Trimming took 0 bases from V and 2 from J; bases not matched to a gene: 4. Germline-derived CDR1 and CDR2 are SEHNR and FQNEAQ (reference sequence). The CDR3 has 16 amino acids. This CDR3 is CASSLANRGDTDTQYF. The CDR3, as DNA: TGTGCCAGCAGCTTAGCGAACAGGGGGGACACAGATACGCAGTATTTT.

This chain links TRBV9 with TRBJ2-7; 7 nucleotides agree with TRBD2. This CDR3 comprises 13 residues. V shed 0 bases and J 5 bases; nucleotides not matched to a gene: 2. Germline V CDR1 and CDR2: SGDLS, YYNGEE. CDR3 coding DNA: TGTGCCAGCAGCGTAGGAGCGGGGAACGAGCAGTACTTC. This codes for CASSVGAGNEQYF.

The chain couples TRBV5-6 to TRBJ2-1, with 10 bases lining up with TRBD1. CDR3 length equals 16 residues. Trimming took 2 bases from V and 2 from J; bases not matched to a gene: 4. Germline V gene lookup returns CDR1 SGHDT and CDR2 YYEEEE. The CDR3 DNA reads TGTGCCAGCAGCTTCCTGGGACAGGGGCCCTACAATGAGCAGTTCTTC. Translating gives CASSFLGQGPYNEQFF.

The V call is TRBV27, the J call TRBJ1-1; tentatively, D is TRBD1 (6 bases). The CDR3 extends over 11 amino acids. Germline CDR1 MNHEY, CDR2 SMNVEV (reference sequence). Trimming took 7 bases from V and 4 from J, leaving 7 bases between them. CDR3 in DNA: TGTGCCAGCATGGGGGCCACTGAAGCTTTCTTT. Residues: CASMGATEAFF.

The J gene is TRBJ2-4, the V gene TRBV5-8, with D maybe TRBD1 (5 bases). There are 14 residues in the CDR3. In germline, CDR1 is SGHTS, CDR2 YDEGEE. V lost 2 bases to trimming and J lost 2 bases, with 8 bases between them. CDR3 DNA sequence: TGTGCCAGCAGCTTTCAGGGATCCAAAAACATTCAGTACTTC. This codes for CASSFQGSKNIQYF.

The chain links TRBV6-5 to TRBJ1-1; a possible D gene is TRBD1 (6 bases). Trimming stripped 2 bases from V and 1 base from J, with 14 bases between. The CDR3 has 16 amino acids. The germline V gene has CDR1 MNHEY and CDR2 SVGAGI. The CDR3 here is CASSYRPWTANTEAFF. The CDR3, as DNA: TGTGCCAGCAGTTACCGACCATGGACAGCGAACACTGAAGCTTTCTTT.

This clone was observed a single time. The gene calls are TRBV6-1 and TRBJ2-2; 7 bases fit TRBD1. Germline CDR1 reads MNHNS; CDR2 reads SASEGT. With 1 base clipped from V and 9 bases from J, the junction kept 11 bases outside the gene matches. The CDR3 has 16 residues. The CDR3 is CASSEEARGLLRELFF. The CDR3 DNA reads as TGTGCCAGCAGTGAAGAGGCCAGGGGGTTATTAAGGGAGCTGTTTTTT.

The rearrangement uses TRBV5-4 and TRBJ1-2; D possibly corresponds to TRBD1 (5 bases). Trimming shortened V by 3 bases and J by 6 bases, and 18 bases separated the two germline ends. The length of the CDR3 is 15 residues. CDR1 is SGHNT, CDR2 YYREEE, per germline (reference sequence). CDR3 in amino acids: CASSSKGEGLHGYTF. The CDR3 DNA is TGTGCCAGCAGCTCTAAAGGGGAGGGGCTCCATGGCTACACCTTC.

This sequence joins TRBV10-2 and TRBJ2-7; TRBD2 aligns across 11 bases. The V segment lost 6 bases and the J segment 3 bases; nucleotides outside the gene matches: 4. Germline V gene data show CDR1 as WSHSY and CDR2 as SAAADI. CDR3 length: 14 amino acids. CDR3 sequence: CASSLLAGDYEQYF. CDR3 DNA sequence: TGCGCCAGCAGCCTACTAGCGGGGGACTACGAGCAGTACTTC.

The CDR3 loop is CASSLTTGQETQYF. The CDR3, as DNA: TGTGCCAGCAGCTTAACGACGGGACAAGAGACCCAGTACTTC. The J gene is TRBJ2-5, the V gene TRBV7-9; D possibly corresponds to TRBD2 (5 bases). Germline lookup yields CDR1 SEHNR and CDR2 FQNEAQ (reference sequence). The CDR3 is 14 amino acids. V dropped 2 bases and J dropped 2 bases, with 9 bases sitting between them.

This chain uses TRBV7-2 with TRBJ1-2; D remains unclear. The V end lost 8 bases, the J end lost 4 bases, and 17 bases lay between the germline ends. From germline, CDR1 is SGHTA and CDR2 FQGNSA. The CDR3 length is 14 residues. CDR3 bases: TGTGCCAGCGCGCCCCAACAGAGTCCCTATGGCTACACCTTC. This sequence encodes CASAPQQSPYGYTF.

The chain links TRBV18 to TRBJ2-1; D is possibly TRBD1 (5 bases). This CDR3 has 14 residues. Looked up from germline, CDR1 is KGHSH and CDR2 is LQKENI. The V end lost 3 bases, the J end lost 10 bases, and 16 bases lay between the germline ends. CDR3 protein: CASSPSMGRMEQFF. CDR3 sequence (DNA): TGTGCCAGCTCACCCTCCATGGGGCGCATGGAGCAGTTCTTC. Together with reference TRBV18 and TRBJ2-1, the CDR3 gives the full variable domain: NAGVMQNPRHLVRRRGQEARLRCSPMKGHSHVYWYRQLPEEGLKFMVYLQKENIIDESGMPKERFSAEFPKEGPSILRIQQVVRGDSAAYFCASSPSMGRMEQFFGPGTRLTVL.

Here the CDR3 reads CATLSARGTEAFF. The CDR3 DNA is TGCGCCACCCTCAGCGCTCGTGGCACTGAAGCTTTCTTT. This chain connects TRBV4-1 to TRBJ1-1, with unresolved D. The CDR3 runs to 13 residues. Trimming took 10 bases from V and 4 from J, leaving 16 bases between them. Germline CDR1 reads MGHRA; CDR2 reads YSYEKL.

This clone appeared a few times. The V and J genes are TRBV7-9 and TRBJ1-3; 7 bases agree with TRBD1. Germline CDR1 and CDR2: SEHNR and FQNEAQ (reference sequence). This CDR3 spans 17 amino acids. Trimming took 4 bases from V and 0 from J; bases not matched to a gene: 9. In DNA form, the CDR3 reads TGTGCCAGCAGCTCCCGGGACAGAGAGTTCTCTGGAAACACCATATATTTT. Protein product: CASSSRDREFSGNTIYF.

This clone was observed once. The chain has TRBV14 and TRBJ1-3; D is undetermined. The CDR3 length is 12 residues. Trimming left V 2 bases short and J 3 bases short, with 2 bases between. The germline V gene encodes CDR1 SGHDN and CDR2 FVKESK. CDR3 sequence reads: CASSQLGNTIYF. The CDR3 nucleotides read TGTGCCAGCAGCCAACTTGGAAACACCATATATTTT.

This chain connects TRBV4-1 to TRBJ2-5; the D is unclear. Germline V CDR1 and CDR2: MGHRA, YSYEKL. The CDR3 consists of 13 residues. Trimming cost V 4 bases and J 5 bases, with 11 bases left between them. The CDR3 sequence: CASSLLGEETQYF. The CDR3 nucleotides read TGCGCCAGCAGCCTGCTTGGAGAGGAGACCCAGTACTTC.

The CDR3 is CASSLGQGWGYTF. DNA for the CDR3: TGTGCCAGCAGCTTGGGACAGGGATGGGGCTACACCTTC. This chain joins TRBV7-9 and TRBJ1-2, with 9 bases identical to TRBD1. This CDR3 is built from 13 residues. CDR1 SEHNR and CDR2 FQNEAQ come from the germline V gene (reference sequence). V shed 3 bases, J shed 8 bases, and the junction held 4 bases outside the gene matches.

The V gene is TRBV5-1, the J gene TRBJ2-7, with no clear D. Germline lookup yields CDR1 SGHRS and CDR2 YFSETQ. The CDR3 loop spans 14 amino acids. The ends were cut back, 0 bases at V and 0 bases at J, with 7 bases in the middle. CDR3 sequence (DNA): TGCGCCAGCAGCTTGGTTTACAGCTCCTACGAGCAGTACTTC. As protein: CASSLVYSSYEQYF.

V usage is TRBV25-1 and J usage is TRBJ2-1, with 7 bases matching TRBD1. This CDR3 comprises 15 residues. In germline, CDR1 is MGHDK, CDR2 SYGVNS. J gave up 8 bases and V 6 bases, and 13 bases lay outside the gene matches. DNA for the CDR3: TGTGCCAGCAGAAGTCCGACAGGGCGGCCCCATGAGCAGTTCTTC. It is translated as CASRSPTGRPHEQFF. The full variable domain, in which reference TRBV25-1 and TRBJ2-1 provide the parts outside the CDR3, is EADIYQTPRYLVIGTGKKITLECSQTMGHDKMYWYQQDPGMELHLIHYSYGVNSTEKGDLSSESTVSRIRTEHFPLTLESARPSHTSQYLCASRSPTGRPHEQFFGPGTRLTVL.

This chain uses TRBV4-1 with TRBJ2-7; tentative D call: TRBD1 (6 bases). Germline CDR1 is MGHRA and CDR2 is YSYEKL. This CDR3 has 12 residues. The ends were cut back, 4 bases at V and 4 bases at J, with 8 bases in the middle. The DNA for the CDR3 is TGCGCCAGCAGCCCTACAGGGTACGAGCAGTACTTC. Residues: CASSPTGYEQYF.

The rearrangement uses TRBV24-1 and TRBJ2-5; TRBD1 might be the D (5 bases). This CDR3 has 13 residues. Per the germline V gene, CDR1 is KGHDR and CDR2 is SFDVKD. Trimming shortened V by 0 bases and J by 5 bases, and 6 bases separated the two germline ends. CDR3 loop: CATSDLSGETQYF. The CDR3 DNA reads as TGTGCCACCAGTGATTTGTCAGGGGAGACCCAGTACTTC.

The genes are TRBV5-1 and TRBJ2-2, with D perhaps matching TRBD1 (5 bases). The CDR3 totals 14 residues. Germline V gives CDR1 SGHRS, CDR2 YFSETQ. V shed 0 bases and J shed 3 bases, with 6 bases lying between them. The chain's CDR3 is CASSLGQHTGELFF. CDR3 nucleotides: TGCGCCAGCAGCTTGGGACAGCACACCGGGGAGCTGTTTTTT.

The chain combines TRBV5-1 with TRBJ1-1; TRBD1 matches 8 bases. V dropped 3 bases and J dropped 5; count of bases not matched to a gene: 0. The CDR3 contains 12 residues. Germline V gene data show CDR1 as SGHRS and CDR2 as YFSETQ. The CDR3 DNA reads as TGCGCCAGCAGCTACAGGGGGACTGAAGCTTTCTTT. Translation gives CASSYRGTEAFF.